Listed below are T cell receptor beta chains from one sample, sequenced in a study of T cell responses to AZD1222 COVID-19 vaccine. Data came from immunoSEQ multiplex PCR; TCRdb stores just in-frame clones and leaves some out. The table records over 100,000 clones, 70% to 90% of them present only once. The sequencing here drew on peripheral blood, taken on day 0 of AZD1222 vaccination. The receptors come from an adult in good health. CDR3s include the opening cysteine and the closing phenylalanine or tryptophan. Each record gives: D gene, V gene, J gene, clone size, CDR3 protein, CDR3 DNA. D genes are given only for firm matches. Clone sizes are given selectively: once, few, many, or a class where the clone is expanded.

.,TRBV3-1/TRBV3-2,TRBJ2-7,.,CASSQGLGWRLDEQYF,TGTGCCAGCAGCCAAGGTTTAGGTTGGAGACTGGACGAGCAGTACTTC
.,TRBV11-2,TRBJ1-3,.,CASSLVGNTIYF,TGTGCCAGCAGCTTAGTAGGAAACACCATATATTTT
.,TRBV3-1/TRBV3-2,TRBJ1-1,.,CASSLLENTEAFF,TGTGCCAGCAGCCTACTGGAGAACACTGAAGCTTTCTTT
.,TRBV3-1/TRBV3-2,TRBJ1-1,.,CASSQAGREAFF,TGTGCCAGCAGCCAAGCTGGCAGGGAAGCTTTCTTT
.,TRBV6-6,TRBJ1-3,.,CASSYPSGAGNTIYF,TGTGCCAGCAGTTACCCGAGCGGGGCTGGAAACACCATATATTTT
TRBD1,TRBV20-1,TRBJ1-2,.,CSASPPDRASGGYTF,TGCAGTGCTAGTCCTCCGGACAGGGCGTCGGGTGGCTACACCTTC
TRBD1,TRBV4-1,TRBJ1-2,.,CASSQGQGAVLGGYTF,TGCGCCAGCAGCCAAGGACAGGGCGCGGTTCTTGGGGGCTACACCTTC
TRBD1,TRBV6-1,TRBJ1-5,.,CASSDRGPGNQPQHF,TGTGCCAGCAGTGACAGGGGGCCTGGCAATCAGCCCCAGCATTTT
.,TRBV7-8,TRBJ2-3,.,CASSWSSGTDTQYF,TGTGCCAGCAGCTGGAGTTCTGGCACAGATACGCAGTATTTT
.,TRBV6-5,TRBJ2-1,.,CASSLLALGAEQFF,TGTGCCAGCAGTCTGCTAGCGTTGGGGGCTGAGCAGTTCTTC
.,TRBV12-3/TRBV12-4,TRBJ1-1,.,CASTQGPRAFF,TGTGCCAGCACCCAGGGACCTAGGGCTTTCTTT
TRBD1,TRBV7-2,TRBJ2-3,.,CASRRTRDSLTDTQYF,TGTGCCAGCAGACGAACTCGGGACAGTTTAACAGATACGCAGTATTTT
.,TRBV28,TRBJ1-1,once,CASSLGGLNTEAFF,TGTGCCAGCAGTTTGGGAGGGCTTAACACTGAAGCTTTCTTT
.,TRBV5-6,TRBJ2-7,.,CASSSGYYEQYF,TGTGCCAGCAGCTCAGGGTATTACGAGCAGTACTTC
TRBD1,TRBV14,TRBJ2-3,.,CASSPSRQGRSTDTQYF,TGTGCCAGCAGCCCATCAAGACAGGGGCGGAGCACAGATACGCAGTATTTT
.,TRBV6-5,TRBJ2-7,few,CASSYSDSYEQYF,TGTGCCAGCAGTTACTCGGACAGCTACGAGCAGTACTTC
TRBD1,TRBV7-2,TRBJ2-7,.,CASSASTGLYEQYF,TGTGCCAGCAGCGCATCGACAGGGCTCTACGAGCAGTACTTC
.,TRBV2,TRBJ2-6,.,CASTGSSSGANVLTF,TGTGCCAGCACAGGCTCAAGCTCTGGGGCCAACGTCCTGACTTTC
.,TRBV30,TRBJ1-4,once,CAWRDEKLFF,TGTGCCTGGAGAGATGAAAAACTGTTTTTT
.,TRBV7-2,TRBJ1-4,.,CASSLGWPGDEKLFF,TGTGCCAGCAGCTTAGGGTGGCCAGGGGATGAAAAACTGTTTTTT
TRBD2,TRBV6-5,TRBJ2-3,few,CASSYGSGGGDTQYF,TGTGCCAGCAGTTACGGGAGCGGGGGGGGTGATACGCAGTATTTT
.,TRBV5-1,TRBJ1-1,.,CASTRDMNTEAFF,TGCGCCAGCACCCGGGACATGAACACTGAAGCTTTCTTT
.,TRBV9,TRBJ2-3,.,CASSVDSPTKTDTQYF,TGTGCCAGCAGCGTAGATTCGCCAACGAAAACAGATACGCAGTATTTT
.,TRBV5-5,TRBJ1-2,few,CASSFSGESGYTF,TGTGCCAGCAGCTTTTCGGGAGAGTCGGGCTACACCTTC
TRBD2,TRBV4-3,TRBJ2-2,.,CASGLRAGGDHTGELFF,TGCGCCAGCGGCCTGAGGGCGGGGGGTGATCACACCGGGGAGCTGTTTTTT
TRBD1,TRBV5-1,TRBJ2-1,.,CASRQDREEQFF,TGCGCCAGCCGTCAGGACAGGGAAGAGCAGTTCTTC
.,TRBV7-9,TRBJ1-3,.,CASNLPSGNTIYF,TGTGCCAGCAACTTACCCTCTGGAAACACCATATATTTT
.,TRBV28,TRBJ1-1,once,CASSLNMGEAFF,TGTGCCAGCAGTTTAAACATGGGAGAAGCTTTCTTT
.,TRBV7-6,TRBJ2-5,.,CASSLRQGGRETQYF,TGTGCCAGCAGCCTAAGACAGGGAGGAAGGGAGACCCAGTACTTC
.,TRBV6-5,TRBJ1-1,.,CASSYSAGNTEAFF,TGTGCCAGCAGTTACTCGGCCGGGAACACTGAAGCTTTCTTT
.,TRBV6-5,TRBJ1-1,.,CASRWAEHTEAFF,TGTGCCAGCCGCTGGGCGGAACACACTGAAGCTTTCTTT
TRBD1,TRBV9,TRBJ1-5,.,CASSAWTGNNNQPQHF,TGTGCCAGCAGCGCCTGGACAGGGAACAACAATCAGCCCCAGCATTTT
TRBD1,TRBV6-5,TRBJ2-7,few,CASSLRDSHYEQYF,TGTGCCAGCAGCCTCAGGGACAGCCACTACGAGCAGTACTTC
.,TRBV24-1,TRBJ2-2,.,CATSDPAGGPNTGELFF,TGTGCCACCAGTGATCCCGCCGGGGGCCCGAACACCGGGGAGCTGTTTTTT
.,TRBV10-3,TRBJ2-7,.,CATSLGSYEQYF,TGTGCCACATCGTTGGGGTCCTACGAGCAGTACTTC
.,TRBV19,TRBJ1-5,.,CASSIRDSNQPQHF,TGTGCCAGTAGTATAAGGGACAGCAATCAGCCCCAGCATTTT
TRBD1,TRBV6-2/TRBV6-3,TRBJ1-2,few,CASSYAGQVYGYTF,TGTGCCAGCAGTTACGCAGGACAGGTGTATGGCTACACCTTC
TRBD1,TRBV6-6,TRBJ1-5,.,CASSSGQGNSNQPQHF,TGTGCCAGCAGTTCGGGACAGGGTAATAGCAATCAGCCCCAGCATTTT
.,TRBV19,TRBJ1-5,.,CASSIDNFGTRGQPQHF,TGTGCCAGTAGTATAGATAATTTCGGGACAAGGGGTCAGCCCCAGCATTTT
.,TRBV4-3,TRBJ1-2,.,CASSQDLARSDYGYTF,TGCGCCAGCAGCCAAGATCTTGCGAGGTCGGACTATGGCTACACCTTC
.,TRBV7-5,TRBJ2-7,.,CARGGTKAYEQYF,TGTGCCAGGGGGGGGACGAAGGCCTACGAGCAGTACTTC
.,TRBV7-2,TRBJ1-1,.,CASSPRVGYTEAFF,TGTGCCAGCAGCCCCAGGGTGGGGTACACTGAAGCTTTCTTT
TRBD1,TRBV12-5,TRBJ2-1,once,CASGLGQGPNEQFF,TGTGCTAGTGGTTTGGGACAGGGGCCCAATGAGCAGTTCTTC
.,TRBV5-8,TRBJ2-1,.,CASSLDYNNEQFF,TGTGCCAGCAGCTTGGACTATAACAATGAGCAGTTCTTC
.,TRBV13,TRBJ2-7,few,CASSLGTLPYEQYF,TGTGCCAGCAGCTTAGGGACACTTCCCTACGAGCAGTACTTC
TRBD1,TRBV28,TRBJ2-7,.,CASSHPGTASSYEQYF,TGTGCCAGCAGCCACCCGGGGACAGCGAGCTCCTACGAGCAGTACTTC